The clone carrying this T cell receptor (beta chain) was seen just once. Its specificity is unknown. Trimming cost V 5 bases and J 2 bases, with 13 bases left between them. CDR1 and CDR2 (germline): LNHDA, SQIVND (reference sequence). The CDR3 length is 14 residues. This sample is part of a study of a mutant IDH1 vaccine in newly diagnosed glioma. Assay used: immunoSEQ multiplex PCR; TCRdb lists only in-frame clones, some missing. Of approximately 80,000 clones listed, roughly four fifths were seen once; the top ten hold around 5%. Time point here: week 47, end of study. Each vaccine dose was 300 ug of mutant IDH1 20-mer peptide, with topical imiquimod.

The source material was PBMCs, sampled from a glioma patient whose treatment included an IDH1 peptide vaccine. V is TRBV19 and J is TRBJ2-7; tentative D call: TRBD1 (6 bases). The receptor's source is a man aged 35 to 55 with glioma. The CDR3, as DNA: TGTGCCAGTAGTCGGCAGGGGATGACCTACGAGCAGTACTTC. Its protein product is CASSRQGMTYEQYF. Combining the CDR3 with reference TRBV19 and TRBJ2-7 gives the whole variable domain DGGITQSPKYLFRKEGQNVTLSCEQNLNHDAMYWYRQDPGQGLRLIYYSQIVNDFQKGDIAEGYSVSREKKESFPLTVTSAQKNPTAFYLCASSRQGMTYEQYFGPGTRLTVT.